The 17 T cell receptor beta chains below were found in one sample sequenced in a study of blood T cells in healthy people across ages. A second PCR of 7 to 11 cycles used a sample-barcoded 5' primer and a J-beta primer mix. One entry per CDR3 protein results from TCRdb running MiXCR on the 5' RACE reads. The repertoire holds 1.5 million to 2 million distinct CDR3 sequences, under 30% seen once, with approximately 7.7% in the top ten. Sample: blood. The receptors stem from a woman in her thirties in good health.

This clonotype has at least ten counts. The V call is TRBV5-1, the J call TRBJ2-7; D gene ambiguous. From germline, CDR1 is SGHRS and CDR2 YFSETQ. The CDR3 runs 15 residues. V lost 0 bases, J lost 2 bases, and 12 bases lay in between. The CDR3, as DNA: TGCGCCAGCAGCTTGGGGTCAGGTTATACCTACGAGCAGTACTTC. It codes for CASSLGSGYTYEQYF. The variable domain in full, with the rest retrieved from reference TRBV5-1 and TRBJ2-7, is KAGVTQTPRYLIKTRGQQVTLSCSPISGHRSVSWYQQTPGQGLQFLFEYFSETQRNKGNFPGRFSGRQFSNSRSEMNVSTLELGDSALYLCASSLGSGYTYEQYFGPGTRLTVT.

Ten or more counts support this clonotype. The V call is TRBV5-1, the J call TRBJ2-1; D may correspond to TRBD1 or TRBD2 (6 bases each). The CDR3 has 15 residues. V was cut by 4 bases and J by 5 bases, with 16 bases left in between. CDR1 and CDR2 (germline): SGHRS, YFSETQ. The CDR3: CASSPPGARNNEQFF. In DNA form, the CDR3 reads TGCGCCAGCAGCCCCCCGGGGGCTAGGAACAATGAGCAGTTCTTC. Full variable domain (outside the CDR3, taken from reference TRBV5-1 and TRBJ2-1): KAGVTQTPRYLIKTRGQQVTLSCSPISGHRSVSWYQQTPGQGLQFLFEYFSETQRNKGNFPGRFSGRQFSNSRSEMNVSTLELGDSALYLCASSPPGARNNEQFFGPGTRLTVL.

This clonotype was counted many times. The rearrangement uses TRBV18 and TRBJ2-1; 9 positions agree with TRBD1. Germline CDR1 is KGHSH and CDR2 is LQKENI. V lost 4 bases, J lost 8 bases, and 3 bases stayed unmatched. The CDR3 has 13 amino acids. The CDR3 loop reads CASSQDRGYEQFF. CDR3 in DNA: TGTGCCAGCTCACAGGACAGGGGCTATGAGCAGTTCTTC.

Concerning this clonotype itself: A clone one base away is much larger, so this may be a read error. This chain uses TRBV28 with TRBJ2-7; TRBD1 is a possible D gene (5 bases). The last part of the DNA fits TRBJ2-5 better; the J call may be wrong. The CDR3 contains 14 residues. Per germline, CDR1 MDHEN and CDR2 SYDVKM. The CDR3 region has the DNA TGTGCCAGCAGTTTGCGCAGGGCGGACGAGACCCAGTACTTC. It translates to CASSLRRADETQYF.

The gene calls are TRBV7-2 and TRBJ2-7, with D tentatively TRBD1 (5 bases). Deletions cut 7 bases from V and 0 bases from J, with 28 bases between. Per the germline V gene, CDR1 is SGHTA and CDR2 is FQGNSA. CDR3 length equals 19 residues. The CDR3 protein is CASNPIGHPTLGSSYEQYF. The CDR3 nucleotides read TGTGCCAGCAACCCCATAGGACACCCAACCTTGGGAAGCTCCTACGAGCAGTACTTC.

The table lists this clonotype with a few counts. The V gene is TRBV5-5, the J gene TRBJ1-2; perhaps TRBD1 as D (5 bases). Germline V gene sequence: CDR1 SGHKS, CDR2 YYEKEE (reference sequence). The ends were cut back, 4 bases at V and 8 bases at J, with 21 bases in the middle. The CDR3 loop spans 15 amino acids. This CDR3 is CASSGYGTPPGGYTF. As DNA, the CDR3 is TGTGCCAGCAGCGGATACGGGACTCCTCCGGGGGGCTACACCTTC.

For the CDR3, the DNA is TGTGCCAGCAGCTTAGAGCGGGGTGTGGATACGCAGTATTTT. Translating gives CASSLERGVDTQYF. This chain uses TRBV7-2 with TRBJ2-3; TRBD2 matches 7 bases. J gave up 6 bases and V 1 base, and 4 bases lay outside the gene matches. Germline-derived CDR1 and CDR2 are SGHTA and FQGNSA. The CDR3 is 14 residues long. Complete variable domain (other parts from reference TRBV7-2 and TRBJ2-3): GAGVSQSPSNKVTEKGKDVELRCDPISGHTALYWYRQSLGQGLEFLIYFQGNSAPDKSGLPSDRFSAERTGGSVSTLTIQRTQQEDSAVYLCASSLERGVDTQYFGPGTRLTVL.

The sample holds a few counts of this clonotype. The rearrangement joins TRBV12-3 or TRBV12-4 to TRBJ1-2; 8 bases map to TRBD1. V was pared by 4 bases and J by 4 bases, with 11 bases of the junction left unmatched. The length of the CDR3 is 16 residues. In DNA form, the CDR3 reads TGTGCCAGCAGTTCCACCCGTGGGACAGGCATCTATGGCTACACCTTC. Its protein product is CASSSTRGTGIYGYTF.

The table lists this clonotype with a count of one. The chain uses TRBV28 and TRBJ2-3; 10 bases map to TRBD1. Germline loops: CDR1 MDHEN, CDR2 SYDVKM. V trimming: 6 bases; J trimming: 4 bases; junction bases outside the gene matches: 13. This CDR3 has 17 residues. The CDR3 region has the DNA TGTGCCAGCAGCTCTGACTGGACAGGGGGAAGCCCAGATACGCAGTATTTT. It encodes CASSSDWTGGSPDTQYF.

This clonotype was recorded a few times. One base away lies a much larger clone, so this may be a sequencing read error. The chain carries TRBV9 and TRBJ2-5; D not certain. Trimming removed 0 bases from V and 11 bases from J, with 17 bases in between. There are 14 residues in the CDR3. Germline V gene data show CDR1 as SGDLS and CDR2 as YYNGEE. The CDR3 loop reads CASSVAASSDKQYF. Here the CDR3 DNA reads TGTGCCAGCAGCGTAGCTGCGTCTTCGGATAAGCAGTACTTC.

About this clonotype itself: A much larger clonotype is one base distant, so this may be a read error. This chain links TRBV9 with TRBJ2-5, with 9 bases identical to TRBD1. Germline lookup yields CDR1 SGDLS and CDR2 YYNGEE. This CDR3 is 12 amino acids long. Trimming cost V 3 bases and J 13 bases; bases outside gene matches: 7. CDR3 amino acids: CASSADRGKLYF. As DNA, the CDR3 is TGTGCCAGCAGCGCCGACAGGGGGAAGCTGTACTTC.

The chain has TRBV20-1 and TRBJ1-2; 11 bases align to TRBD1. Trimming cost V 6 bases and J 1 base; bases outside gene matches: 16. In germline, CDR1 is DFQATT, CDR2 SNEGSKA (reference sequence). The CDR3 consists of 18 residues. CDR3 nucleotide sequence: TGCAGTGCCAAGGCACGTACCGGGACAGGGGGAGGTAACTATGGCTACACCTTC. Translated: CSAKARTGTGGGNYGYTF.

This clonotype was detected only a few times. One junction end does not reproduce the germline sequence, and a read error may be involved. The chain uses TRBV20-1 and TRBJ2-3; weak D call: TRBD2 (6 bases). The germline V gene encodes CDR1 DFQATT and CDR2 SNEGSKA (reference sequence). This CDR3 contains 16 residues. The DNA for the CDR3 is TGCAGTGCGAACCCGCGGGAAGAAGTGAGCACAGATACACAGTATTTT. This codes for CSANPREEVSTDTQYF.

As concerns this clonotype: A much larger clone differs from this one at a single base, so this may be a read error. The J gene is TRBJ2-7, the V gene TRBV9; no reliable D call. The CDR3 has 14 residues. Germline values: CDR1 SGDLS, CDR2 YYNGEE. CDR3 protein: CASSPKAYSCEQYF. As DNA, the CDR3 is TGTGCCAGCAGCCCCAAAGCCTATTCCTGCGAGCAGTACTTC. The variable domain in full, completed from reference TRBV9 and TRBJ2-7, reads DSGVTQTPKHLITATGQRVTLRCSPRSGDLSVYWYQQSLDQGLQFLIQYYNGEERAKGNILERFSAQQFPDLHSELNLSSLELGDSALYFCASSPKAYSCEQYFGPGTRLTVT.

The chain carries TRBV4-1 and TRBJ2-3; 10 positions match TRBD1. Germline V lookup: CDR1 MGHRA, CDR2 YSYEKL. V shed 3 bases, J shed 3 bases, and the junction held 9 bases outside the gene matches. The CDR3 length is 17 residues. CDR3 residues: CASSHSPDRGMTDTQYF. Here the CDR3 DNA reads TGCGCCAGCAGCCATTCCCCGGACAGGGGGATGACAGATACGCAGTATTTT.

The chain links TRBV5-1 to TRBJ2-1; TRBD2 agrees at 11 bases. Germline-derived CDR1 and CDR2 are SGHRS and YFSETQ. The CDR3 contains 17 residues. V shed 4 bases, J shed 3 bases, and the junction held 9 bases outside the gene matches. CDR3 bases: TGCGCCAGCAGCCCAAACCCACTAGCGGGGGTCTACAATGAGCAGTTCTTC. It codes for CASSPNPLAGVYNEQFF.

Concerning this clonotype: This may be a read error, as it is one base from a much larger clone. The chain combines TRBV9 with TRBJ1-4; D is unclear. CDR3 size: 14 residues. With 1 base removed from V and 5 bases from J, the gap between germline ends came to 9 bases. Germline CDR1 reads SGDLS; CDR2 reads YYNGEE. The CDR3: CASSVRPENEKLFF. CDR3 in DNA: TGTGCCAGCAGCGTACGGCCAGAGAATGAAAAACTGTTTTTT. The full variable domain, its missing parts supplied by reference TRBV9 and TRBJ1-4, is DSGVTQTPKHLITATGQRVTLRCSPRSGDLSVYWYQQSLDQGLQFLIQYYNGEERAKGNILERFSAQQFPDLHSELNLSSLELGDSALYFCASSVRPENEKLFFGSGTQLSVL.